Only a few counts were recorded for the clone carrying this TCR beta chain. Its antigen is not identified. The V end lost 1 base, the J end lost 9 bases, and 9 bases lay between the germline ends. Germline V gene data show CDR1 as SGHVS and CDR2 as FQNEAQ. The CDR3 has 13 residues. The data originate from a study of cytomegalovirus exposure and HLA in healthy donors. The study ran its PCR with 60 Vbeta and 13 Jbeta primers. Sequencing used immunoSEQ multiplex PCR; TCRdb keeps in-frame clones, though not all of them. In the table there are over 130,000 clones, about three fifths of which are singletons. Study-wide findings and caveats: Many donors carried some public TCRs, although rarity characterized most TCR sequences. Analyzed later, association rates of TCRs varied across HLA loci, with DRB1 most and HLA-C fewest.

The specimen sequenced was PBMCs. This rearrangement joins TRBV7-8 to TRBJ2-2; D gene unclear. The source is a male donor in good health and CMV-seronegative. DNA of the CDR3: TGTGCCAGCAGCTTAGACCGGTCCAGGGAGCTGTTTTTT. It yields the protein CASSLDRSRELFF.